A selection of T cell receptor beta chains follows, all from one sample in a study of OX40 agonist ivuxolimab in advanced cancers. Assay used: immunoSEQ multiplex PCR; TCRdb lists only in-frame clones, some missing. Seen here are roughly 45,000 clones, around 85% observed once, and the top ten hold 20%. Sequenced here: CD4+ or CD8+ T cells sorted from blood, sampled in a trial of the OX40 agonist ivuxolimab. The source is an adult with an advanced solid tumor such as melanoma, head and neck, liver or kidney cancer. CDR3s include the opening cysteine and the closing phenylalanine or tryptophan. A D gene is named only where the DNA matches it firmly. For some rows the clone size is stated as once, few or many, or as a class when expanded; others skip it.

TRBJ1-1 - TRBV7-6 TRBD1 TGTGCCAGCAGCTTATTGACAGGGTTGAACACTGAAGCTTTCTTT CASSLLTGLNTEAFF
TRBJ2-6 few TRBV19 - TGTGCCAGTAGTATAGGCTTTGGGGGCGGCTCTGGGGCCAACGTCCTGACTTTC CASSIGFGGGSGANVLTF
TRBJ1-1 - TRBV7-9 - TGTGCCAGCAGCATTCAAGGGGGTAAGGGGTCTGGGAACACTGAAGCTTTCTTT CASSIQGGKGSGNTEAFF
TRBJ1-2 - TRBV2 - TGTGCCAGCAGTGACCCCGGGTCGCGAGGCTACACCTTC CASSDPGSRGYTF
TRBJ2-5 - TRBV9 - TGTGCCAGCAGCGAACAAAACGGGGTCAAAGAGACCCAGTACTTC CASSEQNGVKETQYF
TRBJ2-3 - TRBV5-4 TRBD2 TGCGCCAGCAGCCCCGGAGCGGGGGGCACGAGCACAGATACGCAGTATTTT CASSPGAGGTSTDTQYF
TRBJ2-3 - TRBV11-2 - TGTGCCAGCAGCACGGGACCTCAAAAAAGGGATACGCAGTATTTT CASSTGPQKRDTQYF
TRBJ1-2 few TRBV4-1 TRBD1 TGCGCCAGCAGCCTCGGGACAGGGAACTATGGCTACACCTTC CASSLGTGNYGYTF
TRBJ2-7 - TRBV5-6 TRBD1 TGTGCCTATTTTGGCCAGGGGACAGGGGGCATCTACGAGCAGTACTTC CAYFGQGTGGIYEQYF
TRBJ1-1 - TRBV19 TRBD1 TGTGCCAGTAGTGCCCCAGGGGGCTGGGACCTTGAAGCTTTCTTT CASSAPGGWDLEAFF
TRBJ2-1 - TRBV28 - TGTGCCAGCAGTGTGGGCCGCAATGAGCAGTTCTTC CASSVGRNEQFF
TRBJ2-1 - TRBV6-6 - TGTGCCAGCACCCCTAGCGACAATGAGCAGTTCTTC CASTPSDNEQFF
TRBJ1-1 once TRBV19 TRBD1 TGTGCCAGTAGTCCTCGGACAGGTATGAACACTGAAGCTTTCTTT CASSPRTGMNTEAFF
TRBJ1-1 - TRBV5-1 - TGCGCCAGCAGCCGTACAGGGTACGGCACTGAAGCTTTCTTT CASSRTGYGTEAFF
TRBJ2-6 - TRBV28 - TGTGCCAGCAGTTTCGACGTAGGCTCTGGGGCCAACGTCCTGACTTTC CASSFDVGSGANVLTF
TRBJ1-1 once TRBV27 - TGTGCCAGCAGTTTATCGTTGGGCGGGGCCGAACACTTT CASSLSLGGAEHF
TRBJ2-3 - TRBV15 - TGTGCCACCAGCAGAGATGGGGGGGCGGCTTACACAGATACGCAGTATTTT CATSRDGGAAYTDTQYF
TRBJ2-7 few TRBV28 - TGTGCCATCCTCGACCGCGGCGAGCAGTACTTC CAILDRGEQYF
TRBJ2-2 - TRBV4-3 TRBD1 TGCGCCAGCAGCCATGGATGGTCTACGGACAGGGGCAGCACCGGGGAGCTGTTTTTT CASSHGWSTDRGSTGELFF
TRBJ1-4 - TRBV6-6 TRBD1 TGTGCCAGCAGTTGGACGGGACAGCGGACTAATGAAAAACTGTTTTTT CASSWTGQRTNEKLFF
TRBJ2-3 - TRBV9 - TGTGCCAGCAGCGCCCTTTCGCCAGGGTGGAGGGATACGCAGTATTTT CASSALSPGWRDTQYF
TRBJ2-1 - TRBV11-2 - TGTGCCAGCAGCTTAGAGTCGGGCAATGAGCAGTTCTTC CASSLESGNEQFF
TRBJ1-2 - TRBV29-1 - TGCAGCGTTGAAGTCGGAGGTTCTAACTATGGCTACACCTTC CSVEVGGSNYGYTF
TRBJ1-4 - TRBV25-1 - TGTGCCAGCAGTGAGGGTAGGGGCGAAAATGAAAAACTGTTTTTT CASSEGRGENEKLFF
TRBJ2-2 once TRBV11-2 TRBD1 TGTGCCAGCAGCCTGGGACAGCGGAACACCGGGGAGCTGTTTTTT CASSLGQRNTGELFF
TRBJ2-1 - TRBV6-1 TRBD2 TGTGCCAGCAGTGAGACTAGCGGGGGGGCAGATGAGCAGTTCTTC CASSETSGGADEQFF
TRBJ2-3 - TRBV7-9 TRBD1 TGTGCCAGCTACCCCGACAGGGGAAGCACAGATACGCAGTATTTT CASYPDRGSTDTQYF
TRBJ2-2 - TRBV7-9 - TGTGCCAGCAGCTCTGTCGGGGGCACCGGGGAGCTGTTTTTT CASSSVGGTGELFF
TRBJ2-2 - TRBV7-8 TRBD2 TGTGCCAGCAGCTTCGCGACTAGCATCGGGGAGCTGTTTTTT CASSFATSIGELFF
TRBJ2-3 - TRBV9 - TGTGCCAGCAGCCTCGGGGGTTGGGATACGCAGTATTTT CASSLGGWDTQYF
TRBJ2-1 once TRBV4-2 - TGTGCCAGCAGCGAAGGGAACAATGAGCAGTTCTTC CASSEGNNEQFF
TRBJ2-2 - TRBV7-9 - TGTGCCAGCAGCCCAAAAGTACAGGGCACCGGGGAGCTGTTTTTT CASSPKVQGTGELFF
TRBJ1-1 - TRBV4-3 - TGCGCCAGCAGCCAAGATCTTTTCCCACGGGACACTGAAGCTTTCTTT CASSQDLFPRDTEAFF
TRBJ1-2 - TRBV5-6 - TGTGCCAGCAGCTTGACAGGGCTTAAGGGCTACACCTTC CASSLTGLKGYTF
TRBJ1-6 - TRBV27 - TGTGCCAGCAGTTTGTATTTTCGGCTGGCGGGAGCCTTGAGCTCCTATAATTCACCCCTCCACTTT CASSLYFRLAGALSSYNSPLHF
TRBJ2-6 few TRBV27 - TGTGCCAGCAGTTTGGACCGACTAGGGGCCAACGTCCTGACTTTC CASSLDRLGANVLTF
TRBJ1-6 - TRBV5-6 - TGTGCCAGCAGCTCCGGGGGCCCGGCACCCCTCCACTTT CASSSGGPAPLHF
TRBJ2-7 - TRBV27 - TGTGCCAGCAGTTCCCCCCGGGAGGGGGCGTACGAGCAGTACTTC CASSSPREGAYEQYF
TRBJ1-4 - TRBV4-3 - TGCGCCAGCAGCCAAGGAGTGGGGACGGGCGGTGAAAAACTGTTTTTT CASSQGVGTGGEKLFF
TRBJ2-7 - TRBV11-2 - TGTGCCAGCAGCTTAGGTAGTGAGCAGTACTTC CASSLGSEQYF
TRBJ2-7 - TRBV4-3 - TGCGCCAGCAGCCAAACACCGGGACATTCCTACGAGCAGTACTTC CASSQTPGHSYEQYF
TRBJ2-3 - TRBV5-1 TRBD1 TGCGCCAGCACCCCAGGGGGAGCTATCCCAGATACGCAGTATTTT CASTPGGAIPDTQYF
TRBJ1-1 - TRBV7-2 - TGTGCCAGCAGCTTTGGGACTGAAGCTTTCTTT CASSFGTEAFF
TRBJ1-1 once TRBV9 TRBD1 TGTGCCAGCAGCGTAGGGACAGGGGGCGAAAGCACTGAAGCTTTCTTT CASSVGTGGESTEAFF
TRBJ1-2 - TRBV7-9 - TGTGCCAGCAGCTCCGCCGGGGTTCTAAACTATGGCTACACCTTC CASSSAGVLNYGYTF
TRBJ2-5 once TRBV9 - TGTGCCAGCAGCCCCCACTTGGGGGTTCAAGAGACCCAGTACTTC CASSPHLGVQETQYF
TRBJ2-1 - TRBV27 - TGTGCCAGCAGTTCGCCGACTTACAATGAGCAGTTCTTC CASSSPTYNEQFF
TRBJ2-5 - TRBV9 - TGTGCCAGCAGCTCCAGTGGGGGGCTTCAAGAGACCCAGTACTTC CASSSSGGLQETQYF
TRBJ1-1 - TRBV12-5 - TGTGCTAGTGGTTTGGTACGTAGCCCCCTCCCCACTGAAGCTTTCTTT CASGLVRSPLPTEAFF
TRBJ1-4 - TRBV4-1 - TGCGCCAGCAGCCAAGATAAACCAACTAATGAAAAACTGTTTTTT CASSQDKPTNEKLFF
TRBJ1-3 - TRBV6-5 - TGTGCCAGCAGGAGGATCGCCGGAAACACCATATATTTT CASRRIAGNTIYF
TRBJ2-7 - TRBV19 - TGTGCCAGTAGTATAGATACAGGGCTCGAGCAGTACTTC CASSIDTGLEQYF
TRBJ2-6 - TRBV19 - TGTGCCAGTAGTATAGTAGGGGCTGGGGCCAACGTCCTGACTTTC CASSIVGAGANVLTF
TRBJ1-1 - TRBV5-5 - TGTGCCAGCAGCTTGGAGGGCAGTTTGAACACTGAAGCTTTCTTT CASSLEGSLNTEAFF
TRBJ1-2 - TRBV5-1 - TGCGCCAGCAGCCCGGAGGGGCAGGGAAGGGATGGCTACACCTTC CASSPEGQGRDGYTF
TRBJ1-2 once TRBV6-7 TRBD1 TGTGCCAGCAGCAGCCATTATATCGGACAGGCGAAAGGCTATGGCTACACCTTC CASSSHYIGQAKGYGYTF
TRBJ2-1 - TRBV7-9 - TGTGCCAGCAGCTTAGCTGGGGGGAATGAGCAGTTCTTC CASSLAGGNEQFF